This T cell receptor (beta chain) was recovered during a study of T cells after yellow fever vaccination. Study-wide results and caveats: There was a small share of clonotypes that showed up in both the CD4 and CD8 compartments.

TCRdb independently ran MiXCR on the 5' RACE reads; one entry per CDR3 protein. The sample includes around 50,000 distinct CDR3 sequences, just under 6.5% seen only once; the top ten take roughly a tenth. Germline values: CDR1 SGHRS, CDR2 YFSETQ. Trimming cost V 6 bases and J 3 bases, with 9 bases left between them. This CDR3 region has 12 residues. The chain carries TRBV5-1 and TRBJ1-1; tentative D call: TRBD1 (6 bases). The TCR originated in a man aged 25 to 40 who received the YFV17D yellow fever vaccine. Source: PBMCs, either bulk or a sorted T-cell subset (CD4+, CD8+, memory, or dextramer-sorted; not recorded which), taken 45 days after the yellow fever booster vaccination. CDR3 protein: CASNREDTEAFF. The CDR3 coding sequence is TGCGCCAGCAACAGGGAGGACACTGAAGCTTTCTTT.